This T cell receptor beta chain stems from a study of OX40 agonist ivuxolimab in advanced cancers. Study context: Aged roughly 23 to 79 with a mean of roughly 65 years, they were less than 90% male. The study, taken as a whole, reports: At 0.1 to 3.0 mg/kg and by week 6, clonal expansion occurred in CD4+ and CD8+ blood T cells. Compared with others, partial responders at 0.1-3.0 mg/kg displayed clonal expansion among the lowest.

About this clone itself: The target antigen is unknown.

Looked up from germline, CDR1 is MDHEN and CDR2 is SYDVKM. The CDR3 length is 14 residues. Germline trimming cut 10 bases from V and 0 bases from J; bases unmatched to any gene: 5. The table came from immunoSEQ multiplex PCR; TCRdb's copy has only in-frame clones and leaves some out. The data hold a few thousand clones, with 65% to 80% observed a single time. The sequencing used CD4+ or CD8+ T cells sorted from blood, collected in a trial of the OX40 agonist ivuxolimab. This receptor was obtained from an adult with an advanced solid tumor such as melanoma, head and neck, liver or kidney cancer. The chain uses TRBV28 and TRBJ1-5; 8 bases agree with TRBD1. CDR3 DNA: TGTGCCACCGACAGGGGAGATAGCAATCAGCCCCAGCATTTT. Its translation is CATDRGDSNQPQHF.